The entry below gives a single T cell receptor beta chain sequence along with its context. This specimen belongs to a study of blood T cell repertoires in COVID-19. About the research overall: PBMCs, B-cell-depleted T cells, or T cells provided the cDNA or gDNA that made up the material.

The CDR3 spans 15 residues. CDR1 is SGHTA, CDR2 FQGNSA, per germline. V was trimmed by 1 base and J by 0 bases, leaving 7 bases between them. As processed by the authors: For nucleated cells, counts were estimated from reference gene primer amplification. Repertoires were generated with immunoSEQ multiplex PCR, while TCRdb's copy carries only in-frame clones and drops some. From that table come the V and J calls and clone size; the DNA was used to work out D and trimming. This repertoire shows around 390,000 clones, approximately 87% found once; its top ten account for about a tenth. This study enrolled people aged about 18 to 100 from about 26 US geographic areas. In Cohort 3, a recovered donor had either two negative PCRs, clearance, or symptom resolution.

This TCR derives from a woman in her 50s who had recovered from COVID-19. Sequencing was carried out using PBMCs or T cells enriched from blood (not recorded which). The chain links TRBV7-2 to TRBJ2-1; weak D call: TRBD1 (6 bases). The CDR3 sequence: CASSLEQGSYNEQFF. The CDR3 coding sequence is TGTGCCAGCAGCTTAGAACAGGGCTCCTACAATGAGCAGTTCTTC.